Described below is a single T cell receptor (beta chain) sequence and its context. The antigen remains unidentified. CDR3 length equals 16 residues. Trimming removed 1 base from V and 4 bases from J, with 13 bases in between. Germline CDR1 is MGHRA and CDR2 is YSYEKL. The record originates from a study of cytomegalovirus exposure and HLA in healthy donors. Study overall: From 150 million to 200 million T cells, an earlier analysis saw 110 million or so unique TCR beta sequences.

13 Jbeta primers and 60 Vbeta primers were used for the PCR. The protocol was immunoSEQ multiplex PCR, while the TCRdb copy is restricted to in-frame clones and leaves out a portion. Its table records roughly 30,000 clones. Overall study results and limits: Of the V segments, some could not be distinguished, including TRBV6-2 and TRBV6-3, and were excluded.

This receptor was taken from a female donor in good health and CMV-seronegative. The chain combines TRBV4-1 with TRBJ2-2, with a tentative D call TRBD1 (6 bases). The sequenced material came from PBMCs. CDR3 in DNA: TGCGCCAGCAGCCAAGTACAGGGCAGGGGCACCGGGGAGCTGTTTTTT. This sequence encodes CASSQVQGRGTGELFF.